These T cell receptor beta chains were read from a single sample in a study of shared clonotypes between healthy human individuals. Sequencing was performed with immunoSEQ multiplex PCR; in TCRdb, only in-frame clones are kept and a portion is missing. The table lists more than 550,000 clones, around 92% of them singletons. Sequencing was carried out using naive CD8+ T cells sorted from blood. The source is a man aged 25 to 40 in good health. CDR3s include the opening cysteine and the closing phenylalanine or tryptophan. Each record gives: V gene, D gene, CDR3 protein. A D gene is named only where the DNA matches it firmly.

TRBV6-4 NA CASSDWIRVEQPQHF
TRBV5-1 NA CASSLRGEETQYF
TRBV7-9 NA CASSEPGTTGNEQFF
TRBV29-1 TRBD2 CSVRTSQGHNEQFF
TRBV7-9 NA CASSLFRLEQYF
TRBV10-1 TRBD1 CASSEAGTGAYEQYF
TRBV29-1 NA CSVETQGRESEQYF
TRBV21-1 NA CASTEPGPHNEKLFF
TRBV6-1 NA CASSGLGDLLRTDTQYF
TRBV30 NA CAWMETEAFF
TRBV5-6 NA CASSLDNEQFF
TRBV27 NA CASSFGEQETQYF
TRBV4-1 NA CASSQSSETQYF
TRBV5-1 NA CASVRAPGQEAFF
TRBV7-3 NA CASSLISSGYSNEQFF
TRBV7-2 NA CASSMVTGTYYEQYF
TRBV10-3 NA CAISESHKVFTEAFF
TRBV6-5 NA CASSYVRGEVLNEQFF
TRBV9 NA CASSEDKVGRGGYGYTF
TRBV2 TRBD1 CASSGRTGGQEKLFF
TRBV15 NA CATSTPRDGRYSNQPQHF
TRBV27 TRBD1 CASTALTGGYGGYTF
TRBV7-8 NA CASSLAPGLNQPQHF
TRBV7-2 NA CASSPPGAYEQYF
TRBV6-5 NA CASSYIGGSHGYTF
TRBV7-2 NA CASSLGPSGVVLGEQYF
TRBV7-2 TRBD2 CASSLVAGGRDEQFF
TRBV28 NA CASSDNDSNQPQHF
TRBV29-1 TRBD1 CSVASGGWNEQFF
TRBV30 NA CAWSDPVHLYNEQFF
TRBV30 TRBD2 CAWSPTSGRDYNEQFF
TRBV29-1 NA CSVEGLPSSSYNEQFF
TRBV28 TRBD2 CASSSGRYNEQFF
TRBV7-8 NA CASSLEWRQGLGNTIYF
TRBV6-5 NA CASMSAVLNTEAFF
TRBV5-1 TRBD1 CASSLAYRRTGTVGELFF
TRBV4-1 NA CASSQGEGASYEQYF
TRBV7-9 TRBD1 CASSSGDRTTGELFF
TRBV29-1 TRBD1 CSVEGGDPGQGPTDTQYF
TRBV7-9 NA CASSLPTGYEQYF
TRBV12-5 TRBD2 CASAWTSGRGETQYF
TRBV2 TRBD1 CASSEWTGANTEAFF
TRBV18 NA CASSPPNAVADTQYF
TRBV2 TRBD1 CASSESPGGSYGYTF
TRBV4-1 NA CASSQGAGSYEQYF
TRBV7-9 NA CASSLVAGQGSEQYF
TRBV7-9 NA CASSPPPGEYGSGANVLTF
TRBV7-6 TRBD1 CASSLEADRGYEQYF
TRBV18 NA CASSPGGGPSYEQYF
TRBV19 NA CASSLRGFSYEQYF
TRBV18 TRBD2 CASSPRTSGRGNEQFF
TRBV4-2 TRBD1 CASSQDRDREGNQPQHF